What follows are 28 T cell receptor beta chains derived from one specimen sequenced in a study of T cell repertoires in ileal Crohn's disease. Sequencing was performed with immunoSEQ multiplex PCR; in TCRdb, only in-frame clones are kept and a portion is missing. Of about 5,000 clones listed, roughly 81% are singletons. The sequenced material came from ileal tissue. These receptors were collected from an adult with Crohn's disease.

The chain has TRBV6-1 and TRBJ2-3; tentative D call: TRBD1 (5 bases). The V and J ends lost 2 bases and 0 bases respectively, with 6 bases between them. CDR3 size: 14 residues. Germline values: CDR1 MNHNS, CDR2 SASEGT. CDR3 sequence reads: CASSEYRSTDTQYF. For the CDR3, the DNA is TGTGCCAGCAGTGAATACAGGAGCACAGATACGCAGTATTTT.

The chain is built from TRBV30 and TRBJ2-3; TRBD1 is a possible D gene (6 bases). The length of the CDR3 is 14 residues. The V gene lost 4 bases and the J gene lost 2 bases, with 13 bases spanning the gap. Germline V gene data show CDR1 as GTSNPN and CDR2 as SVGIG (reference sequence). CDR3 sequence (DNA): TGTGCCTGGAATAGGGACACCCTCACAGATACGCAGTATTTT. Translating gives CAWNRDTLTDTQYF.

There are a few counts of this clone. The chain carries TRBV11-3 and TRBJ2-3; the D gene is possibly TRBD1 (6 bases). The V and J ends lost 5 bases and 5 bases respectively, with 11 bases between them. The CDR3 length is 13 residues. Germline V gene sequence: CDR1 SGHNT, CDR2 YENEEA. CDR3: CASSTRGGDTQYF. CDR3 coding DNA: TGTGCCAGCAGCACCCGAGGGGGAGATACGCAGTATTTT.

The chain carries TRBV7-9 and TRBJ2-3, with D possibly matching TRBD1 (6 bases). Germline loops: CDR1 SEHNR, CDR2 FQNEAQ (reference sequence). V was clipped by 5 bases and J by 5 bases, with 14 bases between them. The CDR3 contains 14 residues. DNA for the CDR3: TGTGCCAGCAGCATGACAGGTCTGGAAGATACGCAGTATTTT. It translates to CASSMTGLEDTQYF.

The chain couples TRBV7-2 to TRBJ1-4; 10 positions agree with TRBD1. The CDR3 loop spans 15 amino acids. V shed 5 bases and J 8 bases; nucleotides not matched to a gene: 8. Germline V lookup: CDR1 SGHTA, CDR2 FQGNSA. CDR3 loop: CASSLGTGVGEKLFF. The CDR3 DNA sequence: TGTGCCAGCAGCCTGGGGACAGGGGTTGGAGAAAAACTGTTTTTT.

J is TRBJ1-2 and V is TRBV30; D is perhaps TRBD1 (5 bases). Trimming removed 2 bases from V and 8 bases from J, with 18 bases in between. CDR1 GTSNPN and CDR2 SVGIG come from the germline V gene (reference sequence). CDR3 length equals 14 residues. In DNA form, the CDR3 reads TGTGCCTGGAGTCTTTTCGGAGGGGCCAGAGGCTACACCTTC. Its translation: CAWSLFGGARGYTF. The variable domain in full, completed from reference TRBV30 and TRBJ1-2, reads SQTIHQWPATLVQPVGSPLSLECTVEGTSNPNLYWYRQAAGRGLQLLFYSVGIGQISSEVPQNLSASRPQDRQFILSSKKLLLSDSGFYLCAWSLFGGARGYTFGSGTRLTVV.

The J gene is TRBJ2-7, the V gene TRBV6-1, with D possibly matching TRBD2 (6 bases). CDR1 and CDR2 (germline): MNHNS, SASEGT. The CDR3 contains 15 residues. V was trimmed by 6 bases and J by 7 bases, leaving 22 bases between them. For the CDR3, the DNA is TGTGCCAGCAGCCCAGGCGGGGAGATTTCGGGAGAGCAGTACTTC. This encodes CASSPGGEISGEQYF.

V usage is TRBV30 and J usage is TRBJ2-7; weak D call: TRBD2 (5 bases). CDR3 size: 11 residues. Germline values: CDR1 GTSNPN, CDR2 SVGIG (reference sequence). V lost 0 bases and J 12 bases, leaving 12 bases between the germline ends. This CDR3 reads CAWSVGEGLYF. As DNA, the CDR3 is TGTGCCTGGAGTGTGGGAGAGGGATTGTACTTC.

The chain couples TRBV9 to TRBJ1-2; 8 bases are shared with TRBD1. In germline, CDR1 is SGDLS, CDR2 YYNGEE. After removal of 0 bases from V and 6 bases from J, the junction contained 10 bases not matched to a gene. This CDR3 is built from 16 residues. The CDR3 region has the DNA TGTGCCAGCAGCGTAGGTCAGGGGGCGGGGTACGATGGCTACACCTTC. Amino acids: CASSVGQGAGYDGYTF.

The chain couples TRBV4-1 to TRBJ2-1, with 8 nucleotides matching TRBD2. The junction had 4 bases not matched to a gene; V was cut back by 4 bases and J by 8 bases. Germline loops: CDR1 MGHRA, CDR2 YSYEKL. The CDR3 runs 13 residues. The CDR3 spells CASSPAGGYEQFF. The DNA of the CDR3 is TGCGCCAGCAGCCCTGCGGGGGGATATGAGCAGTTCTTC.

The J gene is TRBJ2-1, the V gene TRBV6-6; 12 bases align to TRBD2. Trimming cost V 6 bases and J 9 bases; bases outside gene matches: 6. The CDR3 spans 14 residues. Per germline, CDR1 MNHNY and CDR2 SVGAGI (reference sequence). The DNA for the CDR3 is TGTGCCAGCAGCCTACTAGCGGGGGGTGGTGAGCAGTTCTTC. This sequence encodes CASSLLAGGGEQFF.

Only one count was recorded for this clone. CDR3 residues: CASSLSPGKTYEQYF. The CDR3 DNA follows: TGTGCCAGCAGTTTATCGCCAGGAAAGACCTACGAGCAGTACTTC. V gene TRBV28 combines with J gene TRBJ2-7; the D is unclear. This CDR3 spans 15 amino acids. Germline V lookup: CDR1 MDHEN, CDR2 SYDVKM. Trimming removed 1 base at V and 2 bases at J, with 12 bases between.

V usage is TRBV5-4 and J usage is TRBJ2-3; maybe TRBD1 (6 bases). The CDR3 has 14 residues. The V end lost 2 bases, the J end lost 0 bases, and 7 bases lay between the germline ends. CDR1 is SGHNT, CDR2 YYREEE, per germline (reference sequence). CDR3: CASSFRGSTDTQYF. CDR3 bases: TGTGCCAGCAGCTTCAGGGGTAGCACAGATACGCAGTATTTT.

In this sample, this clone turned up once. J is TRBJ1-1 and V is TRBV6-1; 11 bases map to TRBD1. The V gene's germline CDR1 is MNHNS and CDR2 SASEGT. The V and J ends lost 3 bases and 4 bases, in that order; junction bases with no gene match: 1. The CDR3 spans 14 residues. The CDR3 here is CASSEGQGGTEAFF. Here the CDR3 DNA reads TGTGCCAGCAGTGAGGGACAGGGGGGCACTGAAGCTTTCTTT.

The CDR3, as DNA: TGTGCCCGGGACAGGGGAGGGCCAAACCAGCCCCAGCATTTT. As protein: CARDRGGPNQPQHF. The chain combines TRBV5-5 with TRBJ1-5; TRBD1 matches at 10 bases. Trimming took 10 bases from V and 7 from J; bases not matched to a gene: 11. Per germline, CDR1 SGHKS and CDR2 YYEKEE (reference sequence). This CDR3 region has 14 residues.

The genes are TRBV7-8 and TRBJ2-6; TRBD2 might be the D (5 bases). CDR1 is SGHVS and CDR2 is FQNEAQ in the germline V gene. Trimming took off 2 bases at V and 1 base at J, with 12 bases between the two ends. CDR3 size: 17 residues. As DNA, the CDR3 is TGTGCCAGCAGCTTATTAAATCGGGGTTCTGGGGCCAACGTCCTGACTTTC. It encodes CASSLLNRGSGANVLTF.

The chain combines TRBV28 with TRBJ1-6; D is perhaps TRBD1 (5 bases). CDR1 is MDHEN, CDR2 SYDVKM, per germline. The CDR3 sequence is 17 residues long. V was shortened by 4 bases and J by 7 bases, with 20 bases between the two germline ends. The chain's CDR3 is CASSSALGPFFNSPLHF. For the CDR3, the DNA is TGTGCCAGCAGTTCCGCCTTGGGGCCCTTCTTCAATTCACCCCTCCACTTT.

The chain combines TRBV5-1 with TRBJ1-4; no clear D. V shed 5 bases and J shed 8 bases, with 10 bases lying between them. The CDR3 extends over 12 amino acids. Looked up from germline, CDR1 is SGHRS and CDR2 is YFSETQ. The CDR3: CASRGWEEKLFF. The CDR3 nucleotides are TGCGCCAGCAGAGGGTGGGAGGAAAAACTGTTTTTT.

The chain is built from TRBV28 and TRBJ1-5; weak D call: TRBD1 (5 bases). The V end was cut by 6 bases, the J end by 7 bases, with 19 bases between. The CDR3 totals 15 residues. Germline CDR1 reads MDHEN; CDR2 reads SYDVKM. The CDR3 spells CASSYVGGGGQPQHF. CDR3 DNA sequence: TGTGCCAGCAGCTACGTTGGGGGGGGTGGGCAGCCCCAGCATTTT.

This clone was counted a single time. The chain couples TRBV7-2 to TRBJ2-7, with D unclear. Per the germline V gene, CDR1 is SGHTA and CDR2 is FQGNSA. The V and J ends lost 3 bases and 2 bases respectively, with 5 bases between them. The CDR3 runs to 12 residues. CDR3 residues: CASSLRTYEQYF. For the CDR3, the DNA is TGTGCCAGCAGCTTGCGAACCTACGAGCAGTACTTC.

The CDR3 region has the DNA TGCGCCAGCAGCTTGCTTACGGTTGGCACCGGGGAGCTGTTTTTT. Its protein product is CASSLLTVGTGELFF. This sequence joins TRBV5-1 and TRBJ2-2; no reliable D call. Germline V CDR1 and CDR2: SGHRS, YFSETQ. The CDR3 extends over 15 amino acids. The V end lost 1 base, the J end lost 4 bases, and 11 bases lay between the germline ends.

The chain joins TRBV28 to TRBJ1-1, with D unclear. V was trimmed by 6 bases and J by 0 bases, leaving 14 bases between them. The CDR3 runs 15 residues. The V gene's germline CDR1 is MDHEN and CDR2 SYDVKM. The CDR3 here is CASRGLDGMNTEAFF. The CDR3 DNA is TGTGCCAGCAGGGGCCTGGACGGGATGAACACTGAAGCTTTCTTT.

The V gene is TRBV19, the J gene TRBJ1-2; TRBD1 matches at 7 bases. The CDR3 is 13 amino acids. V dropped 7 bases and J dropped 4; count of bases not matched to a gene: 6. The germline V gene encodes CDR1 LNHDA and CDR2 SQIVND (reference sequence). CDR3 nucleotide sequence: TGTGCCAGTACCCTCAGGACAGGCTATGGCTACACCTTC. It is translated as CASTLRTGYGYTF.

The chain combines TRBV4-2 with TRBJ1-1; tentatively, D is TRBD1 (5 bases). Germline V gene data show CDR1 as LGHNA and CDR2 as YNFKEQ. This CDR3 region has 15 residues. The V end lost 4 bases, the J end lost 4 bases, and 16 bases lay between the germline ends. CDR3 sequence: CASSLEKGISTEAFF. CDR3 DNA: TGTGCCAGCAGCCTCGAAAAGGGGATCAGCACTGAAGCTTTCTTT.

This rearrangement joins TRBV28 to TRBJ2-2, with D maybe TRBD2 (6 bases). Germline CDR1 is MDHEN and CDR2 is SYDVKM. The V and J ends lost 5 bases and 1 base respectively, with 17 bases between them. The CDR3 extends over 17 amino acids. Here the CDR3 DNA reads TGTGCCAGCAGTCCCCGCCGCGGAGGGAAGAACACCGGGGAGCTGTTTTTT. It codes for CASSPRRGGKNTGELFF.

This chain joins TRBV19 and TRBJ2-1, with D possibly matching TRBD2 (5 bases). This CDR3 comprises 14 residues. Trimming took off 7 bases at V and 1 base at J, with 11 bases between the two ends. Germline V gene sequence: CDR1 LNHDA, CDR2 SQIVND (reference sequence). The CDR3 DNA reads TGTGCCAGTAAAAAACTAGAGTCCTACAATGAGCAGTTCTTC. Its protein product is CASKKLESYNEQFF.

This clone was counted between two and nine times. This chain links TRBV28 with TRBJ1-4, with D tentatively TRBD1 (5 bases). V was trimmed by 6 bases and J by 3 bases, leaving 14 bases between them. The CDR3 is made up of 15 amino acids. From germline, CDR1 is MDHEN and CDR2 SYDVKM. Here the CDR3 DNA reads TGTGCCAGCAGGACGACCGGGGGGTCTAATGAAAAACTGTTTTTT. Translating gives CASRTTGGSNEKLFF.

CDR3 DNA: TGTGCCACCTTCCTTGGGGGGGCTGGCACTGAAGCTTTCTTT. It yields the protein CATFLGGAGTEAFF. The chain combines TRBV10-3 with TRBJ1-1, with a tentative D call TRBD1 (6 bases). This CDR3 has 14 residues. CDR1 and CDR2 from the germline V gene are ENHRY and SYGVKD. The V end was cut by 10 bases, the J end by 4 bases, with 19 bases between.